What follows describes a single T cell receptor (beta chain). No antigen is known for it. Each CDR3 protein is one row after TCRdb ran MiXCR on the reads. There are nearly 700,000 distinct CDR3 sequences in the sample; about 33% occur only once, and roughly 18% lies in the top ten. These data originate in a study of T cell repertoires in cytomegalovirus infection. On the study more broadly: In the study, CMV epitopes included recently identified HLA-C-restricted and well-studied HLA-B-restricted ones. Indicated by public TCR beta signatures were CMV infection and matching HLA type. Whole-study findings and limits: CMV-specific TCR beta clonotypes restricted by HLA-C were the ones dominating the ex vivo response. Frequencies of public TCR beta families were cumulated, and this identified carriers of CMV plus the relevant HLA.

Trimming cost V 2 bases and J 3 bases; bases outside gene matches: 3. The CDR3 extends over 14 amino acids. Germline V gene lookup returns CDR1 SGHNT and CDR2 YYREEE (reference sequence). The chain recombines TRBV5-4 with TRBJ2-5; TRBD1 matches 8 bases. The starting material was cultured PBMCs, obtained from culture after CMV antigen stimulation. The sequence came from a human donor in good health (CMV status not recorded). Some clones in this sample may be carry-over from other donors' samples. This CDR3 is CASSFKDREETQYF. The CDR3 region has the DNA TGTGCCAGCAGCTTTAAGGACAGGGAAGAGACCCAGTACTTC.